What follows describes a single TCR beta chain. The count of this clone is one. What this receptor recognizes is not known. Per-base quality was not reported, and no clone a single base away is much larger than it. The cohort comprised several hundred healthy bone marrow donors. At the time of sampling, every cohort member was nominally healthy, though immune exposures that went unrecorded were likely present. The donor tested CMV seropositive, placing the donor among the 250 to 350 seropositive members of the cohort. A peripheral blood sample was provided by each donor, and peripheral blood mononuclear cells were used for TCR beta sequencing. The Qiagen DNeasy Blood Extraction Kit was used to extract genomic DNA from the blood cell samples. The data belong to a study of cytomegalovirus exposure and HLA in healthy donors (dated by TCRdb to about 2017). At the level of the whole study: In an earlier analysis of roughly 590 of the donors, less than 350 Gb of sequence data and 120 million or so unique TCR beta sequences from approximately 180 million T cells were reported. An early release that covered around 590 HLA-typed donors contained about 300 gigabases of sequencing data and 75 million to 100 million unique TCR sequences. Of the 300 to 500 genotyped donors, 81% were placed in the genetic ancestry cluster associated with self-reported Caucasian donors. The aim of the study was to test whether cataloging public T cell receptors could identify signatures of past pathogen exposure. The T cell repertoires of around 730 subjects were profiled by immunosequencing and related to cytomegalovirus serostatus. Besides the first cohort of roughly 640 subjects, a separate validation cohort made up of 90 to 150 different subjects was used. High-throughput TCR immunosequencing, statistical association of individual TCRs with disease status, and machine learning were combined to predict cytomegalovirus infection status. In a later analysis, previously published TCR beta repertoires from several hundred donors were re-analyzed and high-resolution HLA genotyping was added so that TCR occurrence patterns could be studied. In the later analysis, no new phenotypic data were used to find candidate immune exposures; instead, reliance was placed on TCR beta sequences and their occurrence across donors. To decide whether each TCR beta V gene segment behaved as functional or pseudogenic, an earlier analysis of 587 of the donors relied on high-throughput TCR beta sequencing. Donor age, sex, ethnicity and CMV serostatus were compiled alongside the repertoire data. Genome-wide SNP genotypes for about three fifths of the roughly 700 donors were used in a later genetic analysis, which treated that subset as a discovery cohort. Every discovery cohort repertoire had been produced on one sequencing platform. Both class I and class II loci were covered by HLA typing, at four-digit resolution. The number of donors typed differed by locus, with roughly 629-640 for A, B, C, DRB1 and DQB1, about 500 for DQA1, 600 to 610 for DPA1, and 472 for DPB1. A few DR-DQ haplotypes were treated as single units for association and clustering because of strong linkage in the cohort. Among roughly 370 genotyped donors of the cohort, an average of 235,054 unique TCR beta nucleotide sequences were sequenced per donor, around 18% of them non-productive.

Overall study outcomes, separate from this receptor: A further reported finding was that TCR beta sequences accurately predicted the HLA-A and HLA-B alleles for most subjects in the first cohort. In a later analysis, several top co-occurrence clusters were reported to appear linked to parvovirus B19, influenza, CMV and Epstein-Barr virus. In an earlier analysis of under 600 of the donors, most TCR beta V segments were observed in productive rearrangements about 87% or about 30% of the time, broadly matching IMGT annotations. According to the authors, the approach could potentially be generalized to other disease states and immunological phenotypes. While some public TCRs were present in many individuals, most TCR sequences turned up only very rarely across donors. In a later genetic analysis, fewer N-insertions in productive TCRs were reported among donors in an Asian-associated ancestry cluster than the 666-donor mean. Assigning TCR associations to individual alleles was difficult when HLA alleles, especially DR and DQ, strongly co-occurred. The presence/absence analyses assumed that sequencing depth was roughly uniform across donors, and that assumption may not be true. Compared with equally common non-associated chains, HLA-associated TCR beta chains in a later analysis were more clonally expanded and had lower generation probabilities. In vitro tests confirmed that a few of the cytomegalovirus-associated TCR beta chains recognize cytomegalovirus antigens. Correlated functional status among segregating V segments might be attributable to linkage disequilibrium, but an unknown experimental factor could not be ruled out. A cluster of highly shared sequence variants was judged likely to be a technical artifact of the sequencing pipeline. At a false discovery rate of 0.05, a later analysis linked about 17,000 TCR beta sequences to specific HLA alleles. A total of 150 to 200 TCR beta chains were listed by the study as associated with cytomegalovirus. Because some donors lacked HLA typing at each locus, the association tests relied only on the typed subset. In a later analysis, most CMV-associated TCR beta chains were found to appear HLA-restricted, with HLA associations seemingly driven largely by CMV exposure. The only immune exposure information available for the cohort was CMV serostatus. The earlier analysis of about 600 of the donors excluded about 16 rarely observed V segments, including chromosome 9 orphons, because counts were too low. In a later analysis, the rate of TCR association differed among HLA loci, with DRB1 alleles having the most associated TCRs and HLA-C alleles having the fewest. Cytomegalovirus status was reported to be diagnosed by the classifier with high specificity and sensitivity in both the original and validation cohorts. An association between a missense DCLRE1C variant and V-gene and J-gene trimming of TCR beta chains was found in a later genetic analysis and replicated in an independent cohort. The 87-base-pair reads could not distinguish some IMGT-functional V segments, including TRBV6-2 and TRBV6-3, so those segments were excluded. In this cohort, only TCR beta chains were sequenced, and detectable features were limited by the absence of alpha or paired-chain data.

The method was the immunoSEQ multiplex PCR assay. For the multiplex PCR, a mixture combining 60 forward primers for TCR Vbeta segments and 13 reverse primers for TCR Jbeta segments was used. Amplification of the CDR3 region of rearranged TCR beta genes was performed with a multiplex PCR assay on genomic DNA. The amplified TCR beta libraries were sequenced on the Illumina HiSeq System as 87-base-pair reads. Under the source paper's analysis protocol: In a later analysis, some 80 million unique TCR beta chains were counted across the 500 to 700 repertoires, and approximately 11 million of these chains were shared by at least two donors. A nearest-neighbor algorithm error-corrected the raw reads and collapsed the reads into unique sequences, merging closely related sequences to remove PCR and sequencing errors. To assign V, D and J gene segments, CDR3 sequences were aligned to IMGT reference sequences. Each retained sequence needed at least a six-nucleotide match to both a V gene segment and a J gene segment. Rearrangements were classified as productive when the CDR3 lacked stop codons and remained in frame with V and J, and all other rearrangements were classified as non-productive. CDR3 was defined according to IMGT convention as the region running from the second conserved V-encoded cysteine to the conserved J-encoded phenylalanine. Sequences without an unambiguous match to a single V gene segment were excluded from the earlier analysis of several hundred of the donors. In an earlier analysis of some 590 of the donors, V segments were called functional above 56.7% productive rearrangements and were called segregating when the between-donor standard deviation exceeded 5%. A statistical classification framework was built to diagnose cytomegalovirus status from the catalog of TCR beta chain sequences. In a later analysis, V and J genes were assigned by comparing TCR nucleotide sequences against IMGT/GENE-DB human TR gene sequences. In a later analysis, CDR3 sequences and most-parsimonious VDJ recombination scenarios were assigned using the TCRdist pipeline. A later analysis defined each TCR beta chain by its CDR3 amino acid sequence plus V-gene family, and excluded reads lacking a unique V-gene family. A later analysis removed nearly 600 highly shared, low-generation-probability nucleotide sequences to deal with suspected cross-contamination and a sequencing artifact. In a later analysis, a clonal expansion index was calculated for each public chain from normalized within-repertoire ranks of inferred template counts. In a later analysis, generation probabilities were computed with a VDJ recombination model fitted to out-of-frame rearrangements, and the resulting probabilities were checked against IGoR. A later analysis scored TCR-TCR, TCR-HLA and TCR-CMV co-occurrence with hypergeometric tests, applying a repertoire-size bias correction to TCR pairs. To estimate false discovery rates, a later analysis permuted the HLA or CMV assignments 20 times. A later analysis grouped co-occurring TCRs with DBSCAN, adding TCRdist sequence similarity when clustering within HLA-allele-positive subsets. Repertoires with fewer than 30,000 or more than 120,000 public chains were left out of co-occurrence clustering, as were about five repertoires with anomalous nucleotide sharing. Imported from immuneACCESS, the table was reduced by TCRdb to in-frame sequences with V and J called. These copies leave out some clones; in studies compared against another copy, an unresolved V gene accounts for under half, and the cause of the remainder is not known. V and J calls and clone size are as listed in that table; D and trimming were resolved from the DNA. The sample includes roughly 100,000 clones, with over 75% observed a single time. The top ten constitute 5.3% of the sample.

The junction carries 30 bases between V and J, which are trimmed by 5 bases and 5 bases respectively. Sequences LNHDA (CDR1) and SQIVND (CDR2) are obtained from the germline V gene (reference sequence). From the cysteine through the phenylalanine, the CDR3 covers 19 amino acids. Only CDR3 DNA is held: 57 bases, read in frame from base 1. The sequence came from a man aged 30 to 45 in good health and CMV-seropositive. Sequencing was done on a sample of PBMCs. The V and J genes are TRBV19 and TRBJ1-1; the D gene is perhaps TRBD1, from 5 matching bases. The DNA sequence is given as TGTGCCAGTAGTGGGGGGAGGACACTGAAAACTCCATCGGGGACTGAAGCTTTCTTT. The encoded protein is CASSGGRTLKTPSGTEAFF.